This T cell receptor (beta chain) stems from a study of T cell changes during pregnancy in multiple sclerosis. The protocol was immunoSEQ multiplex PCR, while the TCRdb copy is restricted to in-frame clones and leaves out a portion. The sample has around 73,000 clones, 85% to 95% seen once. The CDR3 is made up of 14 amino acids. Trimming left V 1 base short and J 5 bases short, with 9 bases between. The germline V gene encodes CDR1 SGHTA and CDR2 FQGNSA. The chain employs TRBV7-2 and TRBJ2-1, with a weak D call TRBD1 (5 bases). The TCR sequence derives from a female donor in good health, enrolled as a control in a pregnancy study. The starting material was peripheral blood, obtained in the third trimester of pregnancy. CDR3 loop: CASSLGQGNNEQFF. The CDR3 DNA reads TGTGCCAGCAGCTTAGGGCAGGGCAACAATGAGCAGTTCTTC.